The 17 T cell receptor beta chains below all came from one sample that was sequenced in a study of beta chain features in type 1 diabetes. Every bit of the isolated RNA underwent reverse transcription, so sequencing read expressed TCRB transcripts. Only in-frame clones appear in the TCRdb table, and some are missing; sequencing was by immunoSEQ multiplex PCR. The data contain a few hundred thousand clones, 9.6% of them singletons. Specimen: naive CD4+ T cells from blood. The receptors were sampled from a woman aged 18-29 years in good health.

The V and J genes are TRBV5-1 and TRBJ2-2; D is unclear. CDR3 size: 17 residues. Germline loops: CDR1 SGHRS, CDR2 YFSETQ. V shed 0 bases and J shed 1 base, with 13 bases lying between them. DNA of the CDR3: TGCGCCAGCAGCTTGGAAGGTCGGCAGGTGAACACCGGGGAGCTGTTTTTT. Amino acids: CASSLEGRQVNTGELFF.

This clone was seen more than once but under ten times. J is TRBJ2-2 and V is TRBV18; the match to TRBD1 covers 7 bases. Germline values: CDR1 KGHSH, CDR2 LQKENI. The length of the CDR3 is 15 residues. With V trimmed by 9 bases and J by 2 bases, 9 bases remained unmatched. CDR3 loop: CASHQDRQNTGELFF. CDR3 DNA: TGTGCCAGTCACCAGGACAGGCAAAACACCGGGGAGCTGTTTTTT.

There are a few counts of this clone. This chain connects TRBV30 to TRBJ1-6, with D possibly being TRBD1 (5 bases). The germline CDR1 and CDR2 sequences are GTSNPN and SVGIG (reference sequence). The length of the CDR3 is 10 residues. The V end lost 7 bases, the J end lost 13 bases, and 11 bases lay between the germline ends. CDR3 DNA: TGTGCCTTAGGGGCCTTCCCCCTCCACTTT. It codes for CALGAFPLHF.

This sequence joins TRBV19 and TRBJ1-5; D not certain. Germline V gene sequence: CDR1 LNHDA, CDR2 SQIVND (reference sequence). There are 13 residues in the CDR3. With 5 bases removed from V and 5 bases from J, the gap between germline ends came to 10 bases. The DNA for the CDR3 is TGTGCCAGTAGTGGGCAGCAGGATCAGCCCCAGCATTTT. This sequence encodes CASSGQQDQPQHF.

The chain is built from TRBV28 and TRBJ1-1; D is possibly TRBD1 (5 bases). The V end was cut by 6 bases, the J end by 1 base, with 15 bases between. The CDR3 is 15 residues long. The germline CDR1 and CDR2 sequences are MDHEN and SYDVKM. DNA of the CDR3: TGTGCCAGCAGGGCGCCAGGGTCCGCGAACACTGAAGCTTTCTTT. Residues: CASRAPGSANTEAFF. Filled out from reference TRBV28 and TRBJ1-1, the complete variable domain reads DVKVTQSSRYLVKRTGEKVFLECVQDMDHENMFWYRQDPGLGLRLIYFSYDVKMKEKGDIPEGYSVSREKKERFSLILESASTNQTSMYLCASRAPGSANTEAFFGQGTRLTVV.

V and J are TRBV19 and TRBJ1-5, with D uncertain. Per germline, CDR1 LNHDA and CDR2 SQIVND (reference sequence). The CDR3 has 15 amino acids. Trimming left V 2 bases short and J 3 bases short, with 11 bases between. The CDR3 DNA reads TGTGCCAGTAGTATAAATTCTCAGGACAATCAGCCCCAGCATTTT. Amino acids: CASSINSQDNQPQHF.

This clone was found a few times. V usage is TRBV15 and J usage is TRBJ2-1; D is uncertain. V lost 0 bases and J lost 6, with 9 bases in between. This CDR3 has 14 amino acids. Germline CDR1 LNHNV, CDR2 YYDKDF (reference sequence). CDR3 region: CATSRDPAVNEQFF. The CDR3 region has the DNA TGTGCCACCAGCAGAGATCCCGCGGTCAATGAGCAGTTCTTC.

This clone was recorded only once. The chain links TRBV5-6 to TRBJ1-6, with D perhaps TRBD1 (5 bases). CDR1 is SGHDT, CDR2 YYEEEE, per germline. This CDR3 contains 15 residues. V lost 3 bases, J lost 4 bases, and 11 bases lay in between. DNA of the CDR3: TGTGCCAGCAGCTACAGGACCGGGTATAATTCACCCCTCCACTTT. It yields the protein CASSYRTGYNSPLHF.

This clone was recorded a few times. The rearrangement joins TRBV5-1 to TRBJ2-1; 13 positions agree with TRBD2. CDR1 SGHRS and CDR2 YFSETQ come from the germline V gene. The CDR3 has 17 residues. J was trimmed by 10 bases and V by 1 base; bases with no gene match: 11. The CDR3 sequence is CASSLRSGTSGIGEQFF. CDR3 nucleotide sequence: TGCGCCAGCAGCTTGAGGTCCGGGACTAGCGGGATCGGAGAGCAGTTCTTC.

This clone was counted a few times. The chain joins TRBV5-1 to TRBJ1-1; no definite D call. The V gene's germline CDR1 is SGHRS and CDR2 YFSETQ. V lost 6 bases to trimming and J lost 1 base, with 13 bases between them. The CDR3 has 14 residues. DNA for the CDR3: TGCGCCAGCACCCCGGGTATTACGAACACTGAAGCTTTCTTT. It specifies CASTPGITNTEAFF. The full variable domain, in which reference TRBV5-1 and TRBJ1-1 provide the parts outside the CDR3, is KAGVTQTPRYLIKTRGQQVTLSCSPISGHRSVSWYQQTPGQGLQFLFEYFSETQRNKGNFPGRFSGRQFSNSRSEMNVSTLELGDSALYLCASTPGITNTEAFFGQGTRLTVV.

DNA of the CDR3: TGTGCCAGCAGCACTACTCGGGACAGGGGCTACGAGCAGTACTTC. Its translation is CASSTTRDRGYEQYF. The rearrangement links TRBV5-4 to TRBJ2-7; 10 positions match TRBD1. Germline trimming cut 4 bases from V and 3 bases from J; bases unmatched to any gene: 7. The CDR3 has 15 amino acids. Germline CDR1 and CDR2: SGHNT and YYREEE (reference sequence). The whole variable domain, remainder taken from reference TRBV5-4 and TRBJ2-7, is ETGVTQSPTHLIKTRGQQVTLRCSSQSGHNTVSWYQQALGQGPQFIFQYYREEENGRGNFPPRFSGLQFPNYSSELNVNALELDDSALYLCASSTTRDRGYEQYFGPGTRLTVT.

The chain links TRBV18 to TRBJ2-1, with 7 positions matching TRBD1. From germline, CDR1 is KGHSH and CDR2 LQKENI. This CDR3 contains 14 residues. V was pared by 8 bases and J by 8 bases, with 12 bases of the junction left unmatched. The CDR3 is CASGPQGPWDEQFF. CDR3 bases: TGTGCCAGCGGACCACAGGGGCCTTGGGATGAGCAGTTCTTC.

This chain joins TRBV27 and TRBJ2-5, with TRBD1 identical over 7 bases. The CDR3 has 15 amino acids. V was pared by 5 bases and J by 8 bases, with 14 bases of the junction left unmatched. CDR1 MNHEY and CDR2 SMNVEV come from the germline V gene (reference sequence). The CDR3 reads CASSRIGTAFVTQYF. The CDR3 bases are TGTGCCAGCAGTCGGATCGGGACAGCGTTTGTAACCCAGTACTTC.

In its sample, this clone was seen a few times. This sequence joins TRBV18 and TRBJ2-7; 9 bases line up with TRBD1. J gave up 6 bases and V 1 base, and 4 bases lay outside the gene matches. The CDR3 has 14 residues. The germline V gene has CDR1 KGHSH and CDR2 LQKENI. The CDR3 sequence: CASSPLGQGSEQYF. CDR3 DNA: TGTGCCAGCTCACCACTAGGACAGGGGAGCGAGCAGTACTTC.

The rearrangement uses TRBV2 and TRBJ1-1; possibly TRBD1 for D (5 bases). The CDR3 has 13 amino acids. Germline CDR1 reads SNHLY; CDR2 reads FYNNEI. The ends were cut back, 4 bases at V and 8 bases at J, with 14 bases in the middle. This CDR3 reads CASSAAKYREAFF. For the CDR3, the DNA is TGTGCCAGCAGTGCGGCTAAATACAGGGAAGCTTTCTTT.

V usage is TRBV4-1 and J usage is TRBJ2-1; 10 bases match TRBD2. The junction had 13 bases not matched to a gene; V was cut back by 4 bases and J by 7 bases. The germline CDR1 and CDR2 sequences are MGHRA and YSYEKL. This CDR3 has 17 residues. CDR3 in DNA: TGCGCCAGCAGCCCCGACCCTAGCGGGAGAATGGAGAATGAGCAGTTCTTC. Translated, it gives CASSPDPSGRMENEQFF.

The chain has TRBV7-9 and TRBJ2-7, with D possibly being TRBD2 (6 bases). V lost 5 bases to trimming and J lost 5 bases, with 16 bases between them. This CDR3 has 14 residues. CDR1 and CDR2 (germline): SEHNR, FQNEAQ (reference sequence). The CDR3 sequence: CASSPGGGRNEQYF. The CDR3 nucleotides are TGTGCCAGCAGCCCCGGGGGAGGACGGAACGAGCAGTACTTC.